This T cell receptor beta chain stems from a study of CD8+ T cells in alopecia areata. About the study: Patients received oral tofacitinib, 5 to 10 mg twice daily, for moderate-to-severe alopecia areata. The duration of tofacitinib was 6 to 18 months, with 6 months off drug afterward. Study-level points and caveats: Sequence data from scalp samples additionally include resident alphabeta T cells of normal skin.

With respect to this clone: Its matching antigen is unknown.

Deletions cut 1 base from V and 9 bases from J, with 13 bases between. The CDR3 consists of 14 residues. CDR1 SGHVS and CDR2 FNYEAQ come from the germline V gene. Collected material from alopecia areata patients comprised lesional scalp punch biopsies and peripheral blood. Extracted from the samples, RNA was reverse transcribed into cDNA to serve as the sequencing template. Generated by immunoSEQ multiplex PCR, the TCRdb table keeps only in-frame clones and is missing some. The table has more than 90,000 clones, under 40% seen once. The chain employs TRBV7-6 and TRBJ2-1; unclear D gene. Sequencing used CD4+ T cells sorted from blood. The receptor's source is a human donor with alopecia areata. The CDR3 reads CASSLGSFGGEQFF. The CDR3 nucleotides are TGTGCCAGCAGCTTAGGTAGCTTCGGTGGTGAGCAGTTCTTC.